This T cell receptor beta chain was captured in a study of T cell repertoires in cytomegalovirus infection. There are a few counts of this clonotype. In TCRdb, the reads were re-called with MiXCR into one record per CDR3 protein. The top ten clones hold 7.5% to 9.5% of a sample with about 360,000 distinct CDR3 sequences, approximately 18% of them seen once. V shed 1 base and J shed 4 bases, with 16 bases lying between them. The CDR3 is 16 amino acids. This chain joins TRBV12-3 or TRBV12-4 and TRBJ1-2; maybe TRBD1 (5 bases). This receptor was identified in a human donor in good health (CMV status not recorded). Some clones in this sample may be carry-over from other donors' samples. The sample consisted of PBMCs. The CDR3 DNA follows: TGTGCCAGCAGTTTAGGGGCAGGGATCGGCAGCTATGGCTACACCTTC. Protein product: CASSLGAGIGSYGYTF.